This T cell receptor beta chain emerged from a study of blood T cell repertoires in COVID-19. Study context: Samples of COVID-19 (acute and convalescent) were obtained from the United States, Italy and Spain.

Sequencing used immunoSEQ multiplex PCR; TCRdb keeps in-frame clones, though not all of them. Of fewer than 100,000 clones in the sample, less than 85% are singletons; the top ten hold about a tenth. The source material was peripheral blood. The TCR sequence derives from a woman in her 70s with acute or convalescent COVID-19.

The CDR3 nucleotides are TGCGCCAGCAGTCCCGGACAGGGTGGGAACACTGAAGCTTTCTTT. Translated, it gives CASSPGQGGNTEAFF. The V gene is TRBV10-2, the J gene TRBJ1-1, with 8 bases aligning to TRBD1. Germline V gene sequence: CDR1 WSHSY, CDR2 SAAADI. CDR3 length: 15 amino acids. J lost 1 base, V lost 5 bases, and 6 bases had no gene match.